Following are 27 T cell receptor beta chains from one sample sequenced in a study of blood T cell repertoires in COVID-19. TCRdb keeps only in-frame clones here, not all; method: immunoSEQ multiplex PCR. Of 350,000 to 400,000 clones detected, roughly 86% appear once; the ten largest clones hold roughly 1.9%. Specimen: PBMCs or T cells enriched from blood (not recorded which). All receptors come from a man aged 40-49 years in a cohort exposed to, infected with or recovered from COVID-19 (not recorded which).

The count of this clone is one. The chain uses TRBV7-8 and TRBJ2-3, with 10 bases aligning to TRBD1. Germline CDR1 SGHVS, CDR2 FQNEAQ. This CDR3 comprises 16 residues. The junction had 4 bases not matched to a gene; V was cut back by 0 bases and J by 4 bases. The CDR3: CASSLAQTGGSDTQYF. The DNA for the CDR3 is TGTGCCAGCAGCTTAGCGCAGACAGGGGGCTCAGATACGCAGTATTTT.

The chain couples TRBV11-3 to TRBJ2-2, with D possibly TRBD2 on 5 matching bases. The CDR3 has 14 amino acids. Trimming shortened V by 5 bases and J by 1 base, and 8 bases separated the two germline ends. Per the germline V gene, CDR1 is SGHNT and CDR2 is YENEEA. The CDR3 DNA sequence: TGTGCCAGCAGCCCCGGACTGAACACCGGGGAGCTGTTTTTT. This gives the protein CASSPGLNTGELFF.

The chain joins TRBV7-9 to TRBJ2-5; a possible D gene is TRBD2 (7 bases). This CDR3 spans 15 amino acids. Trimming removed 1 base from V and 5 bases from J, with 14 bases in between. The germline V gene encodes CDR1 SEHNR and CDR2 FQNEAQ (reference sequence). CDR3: CASSLDGGPRETQYF. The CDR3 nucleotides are TGTGCCAGCAGCTTAGACGGGGGGCCCCGGGAGACCCAGTACTTC.

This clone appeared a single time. The CDR3 DNA follows: TGTGCCAGCAGCCCGACCGGGACAGGGGGTGGCTACACCTTC. Translated, it gives CASSPTGTGGGYTF. The rearrangement links TRBV7-2 to TRBJ1-2, with 11 bases fitting TRBD1. Germline lookup yields CDR1 SGHTA and CDR2 FQGNSA. V was clipped by 5 bases and J by 7 bases; unmatched bases: 6. The CDR3 spans 14 residues.

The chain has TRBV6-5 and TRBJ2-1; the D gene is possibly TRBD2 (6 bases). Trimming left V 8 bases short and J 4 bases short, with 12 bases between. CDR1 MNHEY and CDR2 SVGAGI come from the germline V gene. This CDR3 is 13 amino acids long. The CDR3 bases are TGTGCCAGCCGTCGGGAGCAATACAATGAGCAGTTCTTC. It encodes CASRREQYNEQFF.

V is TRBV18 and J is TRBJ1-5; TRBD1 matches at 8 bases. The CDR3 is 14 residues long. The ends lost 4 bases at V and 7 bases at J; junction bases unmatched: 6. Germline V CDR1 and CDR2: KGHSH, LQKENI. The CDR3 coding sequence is TGTGCCAGCTCACGGACAGGGCAAGTGCAGCCCCAGCATTTT. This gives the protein CASSRTGQVQPQHF. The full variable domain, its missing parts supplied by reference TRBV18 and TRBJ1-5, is NAGVMQNPRHLVRRRGQEARLRCSPMKGHSHVYWYRQLPEEGLKFMVYLQKENIIDESGMPKERFSAEFPKEGPSILRIQQVVRGDSAAYFCASSRTGQVQPQHFGDGTRLSIL.

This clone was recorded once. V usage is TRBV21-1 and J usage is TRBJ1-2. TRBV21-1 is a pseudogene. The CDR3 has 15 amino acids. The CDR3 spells CASSKGTGVCYGYTF. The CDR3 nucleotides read TGTGCCAGCAGCAAAGGTACGGGGGTCTGCTATGGCTACACCTTC.

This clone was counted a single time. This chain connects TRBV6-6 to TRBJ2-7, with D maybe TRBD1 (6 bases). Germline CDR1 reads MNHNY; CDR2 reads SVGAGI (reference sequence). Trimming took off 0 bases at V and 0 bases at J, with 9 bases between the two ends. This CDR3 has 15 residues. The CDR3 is CASSYSGTSSYEQYF. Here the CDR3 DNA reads TGTGCCAGCAGTTACTCCGGGACAAGCTCCTACGAGCAGTACTTC.

The CDR3 here is CASSVDPTGEGGYTF. The CDR3, as DNA: TGTGCCAGCAGCGTAGACCCGACAGGGGAAGGAGGCTACACCTTC. The J gene is TRBJ1-2, the V gene TRBV9; the match to TRBD1 covers 8 bases. This CDR3 comprises 15 residues. Looked up from germline, CDR1 is SGDLS and CDR2 is YYNGEE. The ends lost 0 bases at V and 8 bases at J; junction bases unmatched: 9.

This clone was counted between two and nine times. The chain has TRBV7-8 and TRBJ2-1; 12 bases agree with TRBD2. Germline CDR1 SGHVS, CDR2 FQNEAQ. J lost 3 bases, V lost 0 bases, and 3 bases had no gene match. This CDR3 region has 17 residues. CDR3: CASSLASSGRGYNEQFF. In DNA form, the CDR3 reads TGTGCCAGCAGCTTAGCTTCTAGCGGGAGGGGCTACAATGAGCAGTTCTTC.

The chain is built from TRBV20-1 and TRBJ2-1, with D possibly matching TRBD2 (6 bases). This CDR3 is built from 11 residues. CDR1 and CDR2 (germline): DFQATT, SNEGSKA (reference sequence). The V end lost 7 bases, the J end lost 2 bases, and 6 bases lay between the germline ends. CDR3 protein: CSGLAYNEQFF. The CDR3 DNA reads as TGCAGTGGACTAGCCTACAATGAGCAGTTCTTC.

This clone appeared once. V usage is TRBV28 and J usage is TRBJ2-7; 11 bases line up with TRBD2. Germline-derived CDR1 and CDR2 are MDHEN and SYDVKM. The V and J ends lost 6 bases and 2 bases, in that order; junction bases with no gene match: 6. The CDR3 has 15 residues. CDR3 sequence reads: CASRTGTSGTYEQYF. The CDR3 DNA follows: TGTGCCAGCAGAACCGGGACTAGCGGAACCTACGAGCAGTACTTC.

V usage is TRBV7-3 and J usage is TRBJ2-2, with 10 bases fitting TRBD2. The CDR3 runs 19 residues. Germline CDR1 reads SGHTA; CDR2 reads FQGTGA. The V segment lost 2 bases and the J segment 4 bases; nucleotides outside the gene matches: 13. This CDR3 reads CASSLYGGSGRIRTGELFF. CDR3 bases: TGTGCCAGCAGCTTATATGGGGGTAGCGGGAGGATTCGCACCGGGGAGCTGTTTTTT.

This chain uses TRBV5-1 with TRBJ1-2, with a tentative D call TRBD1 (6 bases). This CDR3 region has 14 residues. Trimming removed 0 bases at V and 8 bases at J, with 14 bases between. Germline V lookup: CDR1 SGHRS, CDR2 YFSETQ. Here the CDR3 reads CASSLASGVMGYTF. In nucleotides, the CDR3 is TGCGCCAGCAGCTTGGCGTCAGGGGTAATGGGCTACACCTTC.

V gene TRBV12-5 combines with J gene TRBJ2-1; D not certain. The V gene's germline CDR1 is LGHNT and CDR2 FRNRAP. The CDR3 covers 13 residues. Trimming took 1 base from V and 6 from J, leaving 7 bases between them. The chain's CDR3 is CASGLADSNEQFF. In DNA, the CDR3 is TGTGCTAGTGGTTTGGCCGACTCCAATGAGCAGTTCTTC.

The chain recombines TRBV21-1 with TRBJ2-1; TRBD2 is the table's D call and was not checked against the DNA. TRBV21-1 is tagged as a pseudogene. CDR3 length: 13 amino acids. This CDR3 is CASVYWEYNEQFF. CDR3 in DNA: TGTGCCAGCGTCTATTGGGAGTACAATGAGCAGTTCTTC.

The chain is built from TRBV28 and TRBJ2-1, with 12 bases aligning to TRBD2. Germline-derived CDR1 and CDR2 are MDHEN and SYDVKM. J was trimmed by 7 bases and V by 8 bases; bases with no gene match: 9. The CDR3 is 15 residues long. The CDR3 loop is CASGKTSGRQNEQFF. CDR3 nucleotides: TGTGCCAGCGGGAAGACTAGCGGGAGACAAAATGAGCAGTTCTTC.

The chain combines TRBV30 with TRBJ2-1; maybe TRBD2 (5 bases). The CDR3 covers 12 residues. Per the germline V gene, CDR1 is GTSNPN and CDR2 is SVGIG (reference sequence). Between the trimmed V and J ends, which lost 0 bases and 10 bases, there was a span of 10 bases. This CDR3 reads CAWSVPRGEQFF. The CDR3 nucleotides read TGTGCCTGGAGTGTACCCCGGGGAGAGCAGTTCTTC. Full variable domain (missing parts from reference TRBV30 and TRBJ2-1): SQTIHQWPATLVQPVGSPLSLECTVEGTSNPNLYWYRQAAGRGLQLLFYSVGIGQISSEVPQNLSASRPQDRQFILSSKKLLLSDSGFYLCAWSVPRGEQFFGPGTRLTVL.

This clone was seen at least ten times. DNA for the CDR3: TGTGCCACCAGCAGAGATATGGAAGCGGGAGGGGGTGAGCAGTACTTC. Its translation: CATSRDMEAGGGEQYF. The rearrangement links TRBV15 to TRBJ2-7; TRBD2 agrees at 10 bases. Losses at the gene ends were 0 bases for V and 7 bases for J; bases not matched to a gene: 9. The CDR3 is made up of 16 amino acids. Germline V CDR1 and CDR2: LNHNV, YYDKDF (reference sequence). The full variable domain, rest sourced from reference TRBV15 and TRBJ2-7, is DAMVIQNPRYQVTQFGKPVTLSCSQTLNHNVMYWYQQKSSQAPKLLFHYYDKDFNNEADTPDNFQSRRPNTSFCFLDIRSPGLGDTAMYLCATSRDMEAGGGEQYFGPGTRLTVT.

The CDR3 sequence: CASSQNSGANTGELFF. CDR3 coding DNA: TGTGCCAGCAGCCAAAATAGCGGGGCGAACACCGGGGAGCTGTTTTTT. The V call is TRBV9, the J call TRBJ2-2; the match to TRBD2 covers 8 bases. The CDR3 covers 16 residues. Germline V gives CDR1 SGDLS, CDR2 YYNGEE. J gave up 0 bases and V 4 bases, and 5 bases lay outside the gene matches.

Here the CDR3 reads CASSYSSRGTYEQYF. DNA of the CDR3: TGTGCCAGCAGTTATAGCAGTAGGGGAACCTACGAGCAGTACTTC. The chain couples TRBV6-5 to TRBJ2-7; TRBD1 might be the D (5 bases). Germline-derived CDR1 and CDR2 are MNHEY and SVGAGI. V lost 3 bases and J lost 2, with 14 bases in between. The CDR3 is 15 amino acids.

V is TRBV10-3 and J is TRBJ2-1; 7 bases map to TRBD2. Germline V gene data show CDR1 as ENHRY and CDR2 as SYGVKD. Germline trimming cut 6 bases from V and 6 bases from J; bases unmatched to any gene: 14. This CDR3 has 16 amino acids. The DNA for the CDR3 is TGTGCCATCAGCAATCCACGGGAGGATACATTCAATGAGCAGTTCTTC. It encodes CAISNPREDTFNEQFF.

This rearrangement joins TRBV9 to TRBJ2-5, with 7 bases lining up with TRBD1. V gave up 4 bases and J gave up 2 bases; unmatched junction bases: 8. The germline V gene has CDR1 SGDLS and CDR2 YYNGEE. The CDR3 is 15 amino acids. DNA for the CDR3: TGTGCCAGCAGCCCAGGGGGTATTACGCAAGAGACCCAGTACTTC. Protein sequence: CASSPGGITQETQYF.

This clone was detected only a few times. The CDR3 region has the DNA TGCAGCGTGGTCGGGCCAGGGATGAACACTGAAGCTTTCTTT. Protein: CSVVGPGMNTEAFF. The gene calls are TRBV29-1 and TRBJ1-1, with D maybe TRBD1 (5 bases). The germline V and J ends were trimmed by 6 bases and 0 bases, with 14 bases remaining between them. The CDR3 has 14 amino acids. CDR1 and CDR2 from the germline V gene are SQVTM and ANQGSEA.

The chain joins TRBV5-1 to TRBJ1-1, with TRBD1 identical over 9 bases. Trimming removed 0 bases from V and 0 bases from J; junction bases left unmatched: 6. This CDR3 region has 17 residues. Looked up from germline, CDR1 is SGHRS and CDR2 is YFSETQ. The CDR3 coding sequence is TGCGCCAGCAGCTTGGGTGACAGGGGGACCTTGAACACTGAAGCTTTCTTT. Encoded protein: CASSLGDRGTLNTEAFF.

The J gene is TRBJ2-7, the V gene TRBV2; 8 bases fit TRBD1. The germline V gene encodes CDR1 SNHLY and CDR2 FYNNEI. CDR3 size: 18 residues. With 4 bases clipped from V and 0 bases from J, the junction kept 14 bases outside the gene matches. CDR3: CASSVPTGQVIISYEQYF. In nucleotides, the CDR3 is TGTGCCAGCAGTGTTCCAACGGGACAGGTCATAATCTCCTACGAGCAGTACTTC.

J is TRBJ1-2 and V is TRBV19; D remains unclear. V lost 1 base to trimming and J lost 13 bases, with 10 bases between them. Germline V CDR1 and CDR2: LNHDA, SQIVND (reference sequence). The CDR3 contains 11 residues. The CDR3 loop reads CASSIGTAATF. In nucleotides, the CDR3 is TGTGCCAGTAGTATAGGGACTGCCGCCACCTTC.